A single sample gave rise to the 4 T cell receptor beta chains below, sequenced in a study of cytomegalovirus exposure and HLA in healthy donors. PCR amplification relied on 60 Vbeta primers (plus 13 Jbeta primers). Here immunoSEQ multiplex PCR was the method, and the copy in TCRdb shows in-frame clones only, minus some. The sample contains 150,000 to 180,000 clones, less than 85% of which appear only once. The sample consisted of PBMCs. All receptors derive from a woman aged 45-60 years in good health and CMV-seropositive.

The chain has TRBV27 and TRBJ2-7; the D is unclear. CDR1 is MNHEY, CDR2 SMNVEV, per germline (reference sequence). V lost 6 bases to trimming and J lost 4 bases, with 7 bases between them. The CDR3 extends over 11 amino acids. The CDR3 region is CASSSKYEQYF. In DNA, the CDR3 is TGTGCCAGCAGCTCTAAGTACGAGCAGTACTTC.

The genes are TRBV14 and TRBJ2-7; D may be TRBD2 (5 bases). Trimming removed 3 bases at V and 4 bases at J, with 10 bases between. CDR3 length: 13 residues. Germline V lookup: CDR1 SGHDN, CDR2 FVKESK. The DNA for the CDR3 is TGTGCCAGCAGCCACCGACTAACTTACGAGCAGTACTTC. It yields the protein CASSHRLTYEQYF. Full variable domain (remainder filled in from reference TRBV14 and TRBJ2-7): EAGVTQFPSHSVIEKGQTVTLRCDPISGHDNLYWYRRVMGKEIKFLLHFVKESKQDESGMPNNRFLAERTGGTYSTLKVQPAELEDSGVYFCASSHRLTYEQYFGPGTRLTVT.

This clone came up once. The V and J genes are TRBV5-6 and TRBJ2-2; 10 nucleotides line up with TRBD2. Germline lookup yields CDR1 SGHDT and CDR2 YYEEEE. The trim removed 1 base at V and 5 bases at J, leaving 8 bases unmatched. The CDR3 sequence is 17 residues long. The CDR3 protein is CASSLQLAGTLTGELFF. The CDR3, as DNA: TGTGCCAGCAGCTTGCAACTAGCGGGAACTCTTACCGGGGAGCTGTTTTTT. Variable domain in full (rest from reference TRBV5-6 and TRBJ2-2): DAGVTQSPTHLIKTRGQQVTLRCSPKSGHDTVSWYQQALGQGPQFIFQYYEEEERQRGNFPDRFSGHQFPNYSSELNVNALLLGDSALYLCASSLQLAGTLTGELFFGEGSRLTVL.

V usage is TRBV5-1 and J usage is TRBJ2-7; 7 bases line up with TRBD1. In germline, CDR1 is SGHRS, CDR2 YFSETQ. The V gene end was trimmed by 4 bases and the J gene end by 4 bases; junction bases not matched to a gene: 5. The CDR3 totals 13 residues. This CDR3 is CASSPGTVYEQYF. Written as DNA, the CDR3 is TGCGCCAGCAGCCCGGGGACAGTGTACGAGCAGTACTTC.